This T cell receptor beta chain came from a study of T cell responses to AZD1222 COVID-19 vaccine. Notes on the study in general: Clonal diversity was possibly underestimated, and white British individuals and females predominated among donors.

Sequencing was performed with immunoSEQ multiplex PCR; in TCRdb, only in-frame clones are kept and a portion is missing. The data contain some 58,000 clones, 80% of them singletons. V was clipped by 1 base and J by 5 bases, with 12 bases between them. This CDR3 has 15 amino acids. Germline V lookup: CDR1 LGHNA, CDR2 YNFKEQ. Details on this clone: The antigen is unknown.

The sample here was peripheral blood, taken 28 days after the second AZD1222 dose. The receptor was isolated from an adult who received the AZD1222 COVID-19 vaccine. V gene TRBV4-2 combines with J gene TRBJ1-5, with D perhaps TRBD1 (5 bases). The CDR3 DNA sequence: TGTGCCAGCAGCCAAGTGGGGCAGGGCCATCAGCCCCAGCATTTT. Protein sequence: CASSQVGQGHQPQHF.